This T cell receptor beta chain was sequenced in a study of Ad26.COV2.S vaccination and SARS-CoV-2 variants. Study as a whole: By the intramuscular route, Ad26.COV2.S was given once, or twice 56 days apart.

Sample treatment: approximately 18 received Ad26.COV2.S at low or high dose, single or two shots; 5 received placebo; per-sample allocation not given. On day 63 after the first injection, vaccine and placebo recipients gave samples. Based in Boston, the donor was an adult of 18-55 years. There are 13 residues in the CDR3. Germline assignment: CDR1 KGHDR and CDR2 SFDVKD. V lost 0 bases to trimming and J lost 3 bases, with 3 bases between them. Turning to this clone: As yet, its antigen is unknown.

The repertoire was sequenced with immunoSEQ multiplex PCR; TCRdb's copy has only in-frame clones and lacks some. The sample records 320,000 or so clones, about nine tenths being singletons. General observations from the study: Spike-specific TCR breadth in vaccine recipients exceeded that seen in placebo recipients.

The receptor's source is a person aged 18-65 years who received the Ad26.COV2.S COVID-19 vaccine or a placebo. The chain employs TRBV24-1 and TRBJ2-3; D is undetermined. Source: peripheral blood, taken in a trial of Ad26.COV2.S vaccine versus placebo. CDR3 amino acids: CATSDLLTDTQYF. CDR3 in DNA: TGTGCCACCAGTGATTTGCTAACAGATACGCAGTATTTT.